Each of the 20 T cell receptor beta chains below was sequenced from the same sample in a study of blood T cell repertoires in COVID-19. Only in-frame clones appear in the TCRdb table, and some are missing; sequencing was by immunoSEQ multiplex PCR. Of under 500,000 clones in the sample, 80% to 90% were seen once. Sequencing was done on a sample of PBMCs or T cells enriched from blood (not recorded which). These receptors were obtained from a man aged 25-40 years who had recovered from COVID-19.

The chain combines TRBV28 with TRBJ2-1; 12 nucleotides match TRBD2. The CDR3 sequence is 15 residues long. Germline CDR1 MDHEN, CDR2 SYDVKM. The V and J ends lost 5 bases and 6 bases, in that order; junction bases with no gene match: 5. The CDR3 spells CASSRPSGRANEQFF. For the CDR3, the DNA is TGTGCCAGCAGTCGCCCTAGCGGGAGGGCCAATGAGCAGTTCTTC.

The gene calls are TRBV19 and TRBJ2-2; 11 nucleotides align to TRBD1. V was pared by 5 bases and J by 5 bases, with 13 bases of the junction left unmatched. This CDR3 has 18 residues. CDR1 is LNHDA and CDR2 is SQIVND in the germline V gene (reference sequence). The CDR3 DNA reads TGTGCCAGTAGTCGCTTACGCCGGGACAGGGGGAAGACCGGGGAGCTGTTTTTT. Residues: CASSRLRRDRGKTGELFF.

The chain recombines TRBV28 with TRBJ2-5; weak D call: TRBD2 (6 bases). Germline loops: CDR1 MDHEN, CDR2 SYDVKM. Trimming took off 8 bases at V and 4 bases at J, with 11 bases between the two ends. CDR3 length: 12 amino acids. In nucleotides, the CDR3 is TGTGCCAGCCGTGGAGGGTTAGAGACCCAGTACTTC. Its protein product is CASRGGLETQYF.

The V call is TRBV5-1, the J call TRBJ1-1; D perhaps matches TRBD1 (5 bases). The germline V gene has CDR1 SGHRS and CDR2 YFSETQ. The CDR3 extends over 16 amino acids. Trimming pared 0 bases from V and 6 bases from J, leaving 18 bases between. The CDR3 region is CASSLARGRAGAEAFF. As DNA, the CDR3 is TGCGCCAGCAGCTTGGCCCGGGGGAGGGCGGGAGCTGAAGCTTTCTTT.

The chain has TRBV3-1 (or the pseudogene TRBV3-2) and TRBJ1-6, with TRBD1 identical over 10 bases. CDR1 and CDR2 from the germline V gene are LGHDT and YNNKEL (reference sequence). CDR3 length: 16 amino acids. J gave up 10 bases and V 0 bases, and 6 bases lay outside the gene matches. The CDR3 reads CASSQEGQGLESPLHF. CDR3 sequence (DNA): TGTGCCAGCAGCCAAGAGGGACAGGGGCTCGAGTCACCCCTCCACTTT.

The V and J genes are TRBV27 and TRBJ2-1; 8 bases are a match to TRBD2. The germline V gene has CDR1 MNHEY and CDR2 SMNVEV (reference sequence). V gave up 8 bases and J gave up 9 bases; unmatched junction bases: 15. The CDR3 sequence is 15 residues long. CDR3 in DNA: TGTGCCAGCTCCCTATCGTCAGCGGGAGTAAGTGAGCAGTTCTTC. Translation gives CASSLSSAGVSEQFF.

This chain joins TRBV7-9 and TRBJ1-1, with TRBD1 matching 7 bases. The V gene end was trimmed by 3 bases and the J gene end by 3 bases; junction bases not matched to a gene: 4. CDR1 is SEHNR, CDR2 FQNEAQ, per germline (reference sequence). This CDR3 is built from 14 residues. CDR3 in DNA: TGTGCCAGCAGCTTGGGGCAGGGGGACACTGAAGCTTTCTTT. It is translated as CASSLGQGDTEAFF. Full variable domain (rest looked up from reference TRBV7-9 and TRBJ1-1): DTGVSQNPRHKITKRGQNVTFRCDPISEHNRLYWYRQTLGQGPEFLTYFQNEAQLEKSRLLSDRFSAERPKGSFSTLEIQRTEQGDSAMYLCASSLGQGDTEAFFGQGTRLTVV.

The chain has TRBV3-1 (or the pseudogene TRBV3-2) and TRBJ2-3, with 8 bases that match TRBD2. V gave up 4 bases and J gave up 2 bases; unmatched junction bases: 11. CDR3 length: 17 residues. Germline V gene sequence: CDR1 LGHDT, CDR2 YNNKEL (reference sequence). The CDR3 spells CASSRGVAGTHTDTQYF. The CDR3, as DNA: TGTGCCAGCAGCCGCGGGGTAGCGGGGACTCACACAGATACGCAGTATTTT.

The chain uses TRBV7-2 and TRBJ1-5, with D perhaps matching TRBD1 (5 bases). With 2 bases removed from V and 3 bases from J, the gap between germline ends came to 14 bases. Germline-derived CDR1 and CDR2 are SGHTA and FQGNSA. CDR3 size: 16 residues. The CDR3 loop is CASSLFGGDNNQPQHF. The CDR3, as DNA: TGTGCCAGCAGCTTATTCGGGGGAGACAACAATCAGCCCCAGCATTTT. The whole variable domain, filled in from reference TRBV7-2 and TRBJ1-5, reads GAGVSQSPSNKVTEKGKDVELRCDPISGHTALYWYRQSLGQGLEFLIYFQGNSAPDKSGLPSDRFSAERTGGSVSTLTIQRTQQEDSAVYLCASSLFGGDNNQPQHFGDGTRLSIL.

This clone was counted a few times. The chain recombines TRBV7-9 with TRBJ2-2, with TRBD2 identical over 7 bases. Germline V gives CDR1 SEHNR, CDR2 FQNEAQ (reference sequence). This CDR3 spans 14 amino acids. V shed 0 bases and J 12 bases; nucleotides not matched to a gene: 7. CDR3 in DNA: TGTGCCAGCAGCTTAGCTGGCGGGAGTTCGAAGCTGTTTTTT. It translates to CASSLAGGSSKLFF.

The genes are TRBV28 and TRBJ1-1; 8 bases are a match to TRBD1. J lost 0 bases, V lost 8 bases, and 8 bases had no gene match. The CDR3 spans 15 residues. Germline CDR1 MDHEN, CDR2 SYDVKM. The CDR3: CASGRGQGLNTEAFF. For the CDR3, the DNA is TGTGCCAGCGGACGTGGACAGGGTTTGAACACTGAAGCTTTCTTT.

This clone has only one observation. This chain joins TRBV19 and TRBJ2-5, with TRBD2 as a possible D gene (6 bases). Germline CDR1 and CDR2: LNHDA and SQIVND (reference sequence). The V gene lost 0 bases and the J gene lost 7 bases, with 15 bases spanning the gap. The CDR3 extends over 15 amino acids. The CDR3 region has the DNA TGTGCCAGTAGTATAGATGGGACCGACGGGGGGACCCAGTACTTC. The encoded protein is CASSIDGTDGGTQYF.

This sequence joins TRBV4-1 and TRBJ1-4, with no clear D. The CDR3 runs 11 residues. The germline V gene has CDR1 MGHRA and CDR2 YSYEKL. V lost 4 bases and J 8 bases, leaving 5 bases between the germline ends. CDR3 sequence (DNA): TGCGCCAGCAGCCTGGGCGAAAAACTGTTTTTT. It specifies CASSLGEKLFF.

The chain is built from TRBV7-9 and TRBJ1-2; D is unclear. V dropped 2 bases and J dropped 6 bases, with 16 bases sitting between them. Per the germline V gene, CDR1 is SEHNR and CDR2 is FQNEAQ (reference sequence). The length of the CDR3 is 15 residues. The CDR3 loop reads CASSLSGNREDGYTF. The CDR3 bases are TGTGCCAGCAGCTTAAGTGGCAACCGGGAGGATGGCTACACCTTC.

Worth noting for this clone: The sample has other DNA sequences that encode this CDR3 too. The chain links TRBV2 to TRBJ1-1; D unresolved. CDR1 and CDR2 (germline): SNHLY, FYNNEI. Trimming shortened V by 9 bases and J by 8 bases, and 10 bases separated the two germline ends. CDR3 length: 10 amino acids. The CDR3 spells CASSGLEAFF. CDR3 sequence (DNA): TGTGCCAGTTCGGGGTTGGAAGCTTTCTTT.

This rearrangement joins TRBV6-5 to TRBJ1-1, with D possibly being TRBD1 (6 bases). CDR1 is MNHEY and CDR2 is SVGAGI in the germline V gene. The length of the CDR3 is 14 residues. V was shortened by 6 bases and J by 5 bases, with 16 bases between the two germline ends. The CDR3 bases are TGTGCCAGCAGGGTACAGGGCGTTTGGACTGAAGCTTTCTTT. This sequence encodes CASRVQGVWTEAFF.

The rearrangement uses TRBV19 and TRBJ1-2, with D maybe TRBD1 (5 bases). The CDR3 runs 12 residues. Germline CDR1 is LNHDA and CDR2 is SQIVND (reference sequence). Between the trimmed V and J ends, which lost 5 bases and 5 bases, there was a span of 9 bases. The chain's CDR3 is CASSETDYGYTF. DNA of the CDR3: TGTGCCAGTAGTGAGACAGATTATGGCTACACCTTC.

The rearrangement uses TRBV18 and TRBJ1-4, with D hard to call. Germline CDR1 KGHSH, CDR2 LQKENI. The CDR3 covers 14 residues. Between the trimmed V and J ends, which lost 0 bases and 6 bases, there was a span of 8 bases. The CDR3: CASSPPNLDEKLFF. In nucleotides, the CDR3 is TGTGCCAGCTCACCACCGAACTTGGATGAAAAACTGTTTTTT.

The V and J genes are TRBV20-1 and TRBJ1-2, with unresolved D. V lost 5 bases and J lost 3, with 4 bases in between. The V gene's germline CDR1 is DFQATT and CDR2 SNEGSKA (reference sequence). The CDR3 spans 10 residues. The CDR3 here is CSAPDYGYTF. CDR3 nucleotides: TGCAGTGCTCCAGACTATGGCTACACCTTC.

V and J are TRBV3-1 (or the pseudogene TRBV3-2) and TRBJ2-7, with 12 bases matching TRBD2. This CDR3 comprises 17 residues. The V segment lost 3 bases and the J segment 2 bases; nucleotides outside the gene matches: 8. Germline V gene data show CDR1 as LGHDT and CDR2 as YNNKEL (reference sequence). The CDR3 protein is CASSHRLAGVGAYEQYF. CDR3 DNA: TGTGCCAGCAGCCATCGACTAGCGGGAGTGGGGGCCTACGAGCAGTACTTC.